These T cell receptor beta chains were read from a single sample in a study of blood T cell repertoires in COVID-19. The method was immunoSEQ multiplex PCR; TCRdb's version includes in-frame clones alone and lacks a portion of them. This sample has about 230,000 clones; about 87% occur once, and the top ten carry roughly 2.3%. What was sequenced was PBMCs or T cells enriched from blood (not recorded which). All receptors derive from a woman aged 35 to 49 with acute COVID-19. CDR3s include the opening cysteine and the closing phenylalanine or tryptophan. D genes are given only for firm matches. Clone size is stated in some rows and not others, as once, few, many or a class when expanded.

size: NA
J: TRBJ1-2
V: TRBV5-1
D: TRBD1
DNA: TGCGCCAGCAGCTCGCAGGGGGCTAACTATGGCTACACCTTC
CDR3: CASSSQGANYGYTF

size: NA
J: TRBJ1-2
V: TRBV10-3
D: TRBD1
DNA: TGTGCCATCAGTTTTCCCGACAGGGGGGTTTATGGCTACACCTTC
CDR3: CAISFPDRGVYGYTF

size: NA
J: TRBJ2-7
V: TRBV10-1
D: TRBD1
DNA: TGCGCCAGCAGTGACCTGAAGGGACAGGGTTCCTACGAGCAGTACTTC
CDR3: CASSDLKGQGSYEQYF

size: NA
J: TRBJ1-6
V: TRBV7-2
D: NA
DNA: TGTGCCAGCAGCTTAGTTTGGCAATCTAATTCACCCCTCCACTTT
CDR3: CASSLVWQSNSPLHF

size: NA
J: TRBJ1-1
V: TRBV12-3/TRBV12-4
D: NA
DNA: TGTGCCAGCAATTATGGGCCACAAGCTTTCTTT
CDR3: CASNYGPQAFF

size: few
J: TRBJ1-1
V: TRBV7-9
D: NA
DNA: TGTGCCAGCAGCCCTCGGGTGAACACTGAAGCTTTCTTT
CDR3: CASSPRVNTEAFF

size: NA
J: TRBJ1-1
V: TRBV12-3/TRBV12-4
D: NA
DNA: TGTGCCAGCAGTTTAACTGAGAACACTGAAGCTTTCTTT
CDR3: CASSLTENTEAFF

size: NA
J: TRBJ1-2
V: TRBV2
D: NA
DNA: TGTGCCAGCAGTGTCATAGCAGCTAACTATGGCTACACCTTC
CDR3: CASSVIAANYGYTF

size: NA
J: TRBJ2-3
V: TRBV10-3
D: NA
DNA: TGTGCCATCAGTGACCCCGGGGGGCCTACAGATACGCAGTATTTT
CDR3: CAISDPGGPTDTQYF

size: NA
J: TRBJ1-6
V: TRBV6-6
D: NA
DNA: TGTGCCAGCAGGCCACAAACAGATAATTCACCCCTCCACTTT
CDR3: CASRPQTDNSPLHF

size: NA
J: TRBJ2-3
V: TRBV30
D: TRBD1
DNA: TGTGCCTGGGGACTGGGTGGACAGGGCACAGATACGCAGTATTTT
CDR3: CAWGLGGQGTDTQYF

size: NA
J: TRBJ1-6
V: TRBV3-1/TRBV3-2
D: NA
DNA: TGTGCCAGCAGCCAAGGTAGGGGTCACCTCTCACCCCTCCACTTT
CDR3: CASSQGRGHLSPLHF

size: NA
J: TRBJ1-5
V: TRBV27
D: NA
DNA: TGTGCCAGCAGTCAGGGCTCTCGCGGGAAGCCCCAGCATTTT
CDR3: CASSQGSRGKPQHF

size: few
J: TRBJ1-5
V: TRBV6-2/TRBV6-3
D: NA
DNA: TGTGCCAGCAGTTACTCGGGTGCGGGGGGTCAGCCCCAGCATTTT
CDR3: CASSYSGAGGQPQHF